These T cell receptor beta chains were read from a single sample in a study of CD8+CD57+ T cells in acquired aplastic anemia. TCRdb analysed the reads with MiXCR anew, one entry per CDR3 protein. The sample contains about 200,000 distinct CDR3 sequences, approximately 60% of which appear only once. Sequenced sample: sorted CD4+, CD8+, or CD8+CD57+ T cells (not recorded which) from PBMCs. The source of these receptors is a human donor with aplastic anemia. Both conserved end residues are part of each CDR3. The D gene is left open where the match is weak. Size is omitted from some rows. Given values are once, few, many or a class for expanded clones.

TGTGCCACCAGTCCTTCTTACACCGGGGAGCTGTTTTTT	CATSPSYTGELFF	-	TRBJ2-2	few	TRBV24-1
TGTGCCAGCAGCTCAGGTAGATCGACAGGGGACTACGAGCAGTACTTC	CASSSGRSTGDYEQYF	TRBD1	TRBJ2-7	-	TRBV7-9
TGCGCCAGCAGAGGGGTTACTAGCACAGATACGCAGTATTTT	CASRGVTSTDTQYF	-	TRBJ2-3	-	TRBV5-1
TGTGCCAGCAGCCAACCAGGGATTGTCACTGAAGCTTTCTTT	CASSQPGIVTEAFF	-	TRBJ1-1	-	TRBV7-9
TGTGCCAGCAGGGCTGGGGGAACGGGAAACACCATATATTTT	CASRAGGTGNTIYF	-	TRBJ1-3	many	TRBV2
TGTGCCTGGAGTCATCCCGGGAGCTCCTACGAGCAGTACTTC	CAWSHPGSSYEQYF	-	TRBJ2-7	many	TRBV30
TGTGCCACCAGTGATCCCCTGGAGGGGGCGAGAAACAATGAGCAGTTCTTC	CATSDPLEGARNNEQFF	-	TRBJ2-1	-	TRBV24-1
TGCAGTGCTAGAGATGGGGGGGCGTGGGGCTACACCTTC	CSARDGGAWGYTF	-	TRBJ1-2	-	TRBV20-1
TGTGCCAGCAGTGAAGCGCCCGGAGTTGAGCAGTTCTTC	CASSEAPGVEQFF	-	TRBJ2-1	few	TRBV2
TGTGCCAGCAGCGGTGGACAGGCCTACGAGCAGTACTTC	CASSGGQAYEQYF	TRBD1	TRBJ2-7	-	TRBV5-8
TGCAGTGCTAGAGATCACAGCAGGGGGAATTCACCCCTCCACTTT	CSARDHSRGNSPLHF	TRBD1	TRBJ1-6	few	TRBV20-1
TGTGCCAGCTATCGGGACAGGGGAAACTATGGCTACACCTTC	CASYRDRGNYGYTF	TRBD1	TRBJ1-2	-	TRBV5-5
TGTGCCAGCAGCTTCGGACGTCTATCCTACGAGCAGTACTTC	CASSFGRLSYEQYF	-	TRBJ2-7	-	TRBV7-2
TGCGCCAGCAGCTCCCGGGACTCCGGCACAGATACGCAGTATTTT	CASSSRDSGTDTQYF	-	TRBJ2-3	-	TRBV5-1
TGCGCCAGCAGCCCCGCCTGCGAGCAGTACTTC	CASSPACEQYF	-	TRBJ2-7	-	TRBV5-1
TGTGCCAGCAGAGGACAGGGACAACCATATGGCTACACCTTC	CASRGQGQPYGYTF	TRBD1	TRBJ1-2	-	TRBV12-3/TRBV12-4
TGTGCCAGCAGCTTCCCACCCACCTTC	CASSFPPTF	-	TRBJ1-2	-	TRBV7-3
TGCGCCAGCAGCTTTTGGCAGGGGGCCTACAATGAGCAGTTCTTC	CASSFWQGAYNEQFF	TRBD1	TRBJ2-1	many	TRBV5-1
TGTGCCAGCAGCTTACAGGTCTACGAGCAGTACTTC	CASSLQVYEQYF	-	TRBJ2-7	-	TRBV5-5
TGTGCCAGCAGTCCGGACAGGGGGCTATCGTACGAGCAGTACTTC	CASSPDRGLSYEQYF	TRBD1	TRBJ2-7	-	TRBV2
TGTGCCACCAGTGACCTGGGACTAACCCCGGATGAGCAGTTCTTC	CATSDLGLTPDEQFF	TRBD2	TRBJ2-1	-	TRBV24-1
TGTGCCAGCAGTTTGCCAGGAATGAACATTGAAGCTTTCTTT	CASSLPGMNIEAFF	-	TRBJ1-1	-	TRBV12-3/TRBV12-4
TGTGCCAGCAGCTTAAGTCGAGGGGAGGGAGTTGGCTACACCTTC	CASSLSRGEGVGYTF	-	TRBJ1-2	-	TRBV7-8
TGTGCCAGCAGCTACCTGACCGGGAATGCTTACGAGCAGTACTTC	CASSYLTGNAYEQYF	-	TRBJ2-7	few	TRBV7-8
TGTGCCAGCAGTGCAATCGGACAGGGAAGAGAGACCCAGTACTTC	CASSAIGQGRETQYF	TRBD1	TRBJ2-5	-	TRBV25-1
TGTGCCAGTGGGCGTGGGGACTACGAGCAGTACTTC	CASGRGDYEQYF	-	TRBJ2-7	-	TRBV19
TGTGCCAGTAGTATCAGATACACCGGGGAGCTGTTTTTT	CASSIRYTGELFF	-	TRBJ2-2	-	TRBV19
TGCAGCGTCCCTCGACACGACAATGAGCAGTTCTTC	CSVPRHDNEQFF	-	TRBJ2-1	-	TRBV29-1
TGCAGTGCCTCCCTGCCAGGGCCCAATAATTCACCCCTCCACTTT	CSASLPGPNNSPLHF	-	TRBJ1-6	-	TRBV20-1
TGTGCCAGTAGTATAGCATGGGGGGGCACCGGGGAGCTGTTTTTT	CASSIAWGGTGELFF	TRBD2	TRBJ2-2	-	TRBV19
TGCGCCAGCAGGAACAGGGTTTTCGACTACGAGCAGTACTTC	CASRNRVFDYEQYF	-	TRBJ2-7	-	TRBV4-1
TGTGCCACCAGCGCAGGCAGGAGCGGCGAGCAGTACTTC	CATSAGRSGEQYF	-	TRBJ2-7	-	TRBV15
TGTGCCAGCAGCCAAGGACAACATAGCAATCAGCCCCAGCATTTT	CASSQGQHSNQPQHF	-	TRBJ1-5	-	TRBV7-3
TGTGCCAGCAGCTTAACGAGGGGACAGGTCTACGAGCAGTACTTC	CASSLTRGQVYEQYF	TRBD1	TRBJ2-7	-	TRBV7-9
TGCGCCAGCAGTGAGATGGGGCTAGCGGGGGGGCGCTGGGAAGAGACCCAGTACTTC	CASSEMGLAGGRWEETQYF	TRBD2	TRBJ2-5	-	TRBV10-2
TGTGCCAGCAGCCAAGTTCGACAGGGCTATGGCTACACCTTC	CASSQVRQGYGYTF	TRBD1	TRBJ1-2	-	TRBV14
TGTGCCAGCAGCCCACGTGGTGGTGAAAAACTGTTTTTT	CASSPRGGEKLFF	-	TRBJ1-4	-	TRBV7-9
TGTGCCAGCAGTTCTATAGGGACCGGGGTCTACGAGCAGTACTTC	CASSSIGTGVYEQYF	-	TRBJ2-7	few	TRBV12-3/TRBV12-4
TGCAGTGCTAGCCCGGGGAATGAAAAACTGTTTTTT	CSASPGNEKLFF	-	TRBJ1-4	-	TRBV20-1
TGTGCCAGCAGCGGATCGACAGGGGGCAACGGGGAGCTGTTTTTT	CASSGSTGGNGELFF	TRBD1	TRBJ2-2	-	TRBV9
TGCAGTGCTAGAGGGACTAGCGGGAGGGAGACCCAGTACTTC	CSARGTSGRETQYF	TRBD2	TRBJ2-5	-	TRBV20-1
TGTGCCAGCGCCCCGGGGGCCGTACGCGAAGCTTTCTTT	CASAPGAVREAFF	-	TRBJ1-1	few	TRBV7-9
TGTGCCATCAAGCCGGGACAGGGGGCGCCGGGCACTGAAGCTTTCTTT	CAIKPGQGAPGTEAFF	TRBD1	TRBJ1-1	-	TRBV10-3
TGTGCCAGCGGTTCGTGGGTAGCGGGGGGGTCCTCCTACAATGAGCAGTTCTTC	CASGSWVAGGSSYNEQFF	TRBD2	TRBJ2-1	-	TRBV28
TGTGCCAGCAGCCAACGGACCTACGAGCAGTACTTC	CASSQRTYEQYF	-	TRBJ2-7	-	TRBV2
TGTGCCAGCAGTGAAACTTCCAGGGTTAGGGACGAGCAGTACTTC	CASSETSRVRDEQYF	-	TRBJ2-7	few	TRBV25-1
TGCAGTGGGGTTGAGGTAGCGGGAGTAGGAGATACGCAGTATTTT	CSGVEVAGVGDTQYF	TRBD2	TRBJ2-3	-	TRBV20-1
TGTGCCACCAGCGGGAGACAGGCCCTAACCTACGAGCAGTACTTC	CATSGRQALTYEQYF	-	TRBJ2-7	once	TRBV15
TGTGCCAGCGGAGACAGGGGTCAGGGGACCCAGTACTTC	CASGDRGQGTQYF	TRBD1	TRBJ2-5	-	TRBV9
TGTGCCAGCAGAACCATTAGGGAGATCGGGGGAGAGACCCAGTACTTC	CASRTIREIGGETQYF	-	TRBJ2-5	few	TRBV2
TGTGCCAGCAGTGTAGGGACTAATCTTCCCGGGGAGCTGTTTTTT	CASSVGTNLPGELFF	TRBD2	TRBJ2-2	few	TRBV2
TGCAGTGCTAGAGATGGACAGGGGGGCAATCAGCCCCAGCATTTT	CSARDGQGGNQPQHF	TRBD1	TRBJ1-5	-	TRBV20-1
TGTGCCACCAGCAGAGGTCCTCAGCGGGGCTACAATGAGCAGTTCTTC	CATSRGPQRGYNEQFF	TRBD2	TRBJ2-1	-	TRBV15
TGTGCCAGCGAGATGGGGGGGGTCTATGGCTACACCTTC	CASEMGGVYGYTF	-	TRBJ1-2	-	TRBV7-9
-	CASSARDDFGAGYEQYF	-	TRBJ2-7	once	TRBV25-1
TGCAGTGCCCTCAGCCTGGGGGTGGATACGCAGTATTTT	CSALSLGVDTQYF	-	TRBJ2-3	-	TRBV20-1
TGCGCCAGCAGCTTAGAGCCAGGGGGACGCTACAATGAGCAGTTCTTC	CASSLEPGGRYNEQFF	TRBD1	TRBJ2-1	-	TRBV5-1
TGCAGTGCGACAGGGGAGCAAGAGACCCAGTACTTC	CSATGEQETQYF	TRBD1	TRBJ2-5	-	TRBV20-1
TGCAGTGCTACCCCGGCCCAGTACTTC	CSATPAQYF	-	TRBJ2-5	few	TRBV20-1